This T cell receptor (beta chain) came from a study of early T cells in non-severe SARS-CoV-2 infection. Across the whole study: It was bulk RNA from unsorted whole blood that was sequenced, and the chains were unpaired. The study, taken as a whole, reports: Clonotype matching in VDJdb favored anti-spike CD8 responses and did not capture private and CD4 specificities.

Individual cDNA molecules carried attached unique molecular identifiers. TCRdb passed the 5' RACE reads through MiXCR, listing each CDR3 protein once. The sample consists of 87,000 or so distinct CDR3 sequences, more than 9% of them appearing once. This clonotype was picked up many times. Its antigen is currently unknown. This CDR3 spans 14 amino acids. V was clipped by 5 bases and J by 0 bases, with 11 bases between them. Germline values: CDR1 SGHTA, CDR2 FQGNSA. This sequence originates from an adult who was a healthcare worker with PCR-confirmed SARS-CoV-2 infection or an uninfected control (not recorded which). This sequence joins TRBV7-2 and TRBJ2-7; D gene uncertain. Source material: whole blood. CDR3 DNA: TGTGCCAGCAGCCCCCATTTGGCCTCCTACGAGCAGTACTTC. This translates into CASSPHLASYEQYF.